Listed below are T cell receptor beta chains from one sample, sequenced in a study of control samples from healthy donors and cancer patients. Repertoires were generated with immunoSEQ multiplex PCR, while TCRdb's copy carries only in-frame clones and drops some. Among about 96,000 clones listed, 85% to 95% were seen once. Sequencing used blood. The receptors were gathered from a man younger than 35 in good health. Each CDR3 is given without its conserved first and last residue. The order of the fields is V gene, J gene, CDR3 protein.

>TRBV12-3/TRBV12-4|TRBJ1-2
ASSSTRNYGYT
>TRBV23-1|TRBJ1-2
ASSQTANYGYT
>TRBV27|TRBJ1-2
ASSSPRTDYGYT
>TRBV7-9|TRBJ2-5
ASSPDRGETQY
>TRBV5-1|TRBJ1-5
ASSLNSNQPQH
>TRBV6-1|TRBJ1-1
ASSEFPGTKAVNTEAF
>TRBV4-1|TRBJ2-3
ASSQLLAKWPDTQY
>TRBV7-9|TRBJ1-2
ASRTSTGANYGYT
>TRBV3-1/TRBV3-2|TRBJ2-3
ASSQASRDPTDTQY
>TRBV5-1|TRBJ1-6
ASSLHITGNSPLH
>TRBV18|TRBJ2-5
ASSPPSKRETQY
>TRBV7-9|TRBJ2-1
ASSSKNPESYNEQF
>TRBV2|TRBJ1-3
ASIDGTVEYSGNTIY
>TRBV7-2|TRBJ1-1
ASSLSSQMNTEAF
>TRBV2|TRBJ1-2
ASSEAEGGYGYT
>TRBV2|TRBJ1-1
ASSDRVGALKAF